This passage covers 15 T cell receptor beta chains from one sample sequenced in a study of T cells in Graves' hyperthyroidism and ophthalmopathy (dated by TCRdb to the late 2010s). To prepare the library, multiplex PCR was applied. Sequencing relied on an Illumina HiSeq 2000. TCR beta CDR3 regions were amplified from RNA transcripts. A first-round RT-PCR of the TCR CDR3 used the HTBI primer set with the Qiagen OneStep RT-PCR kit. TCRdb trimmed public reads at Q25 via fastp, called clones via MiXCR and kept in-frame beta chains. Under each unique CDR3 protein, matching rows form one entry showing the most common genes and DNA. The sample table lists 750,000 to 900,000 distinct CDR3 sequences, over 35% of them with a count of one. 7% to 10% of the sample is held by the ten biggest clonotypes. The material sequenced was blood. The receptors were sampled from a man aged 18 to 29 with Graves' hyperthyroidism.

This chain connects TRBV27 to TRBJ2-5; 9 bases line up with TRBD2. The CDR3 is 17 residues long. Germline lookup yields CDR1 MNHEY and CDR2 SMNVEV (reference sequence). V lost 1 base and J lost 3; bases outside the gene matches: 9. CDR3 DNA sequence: TGTGCCAGCAGTTTATTTGAGGGCGGGAGGGTGGAAGAGACCCAGTACTTC. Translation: CASSLFEGGRVEETQYF.

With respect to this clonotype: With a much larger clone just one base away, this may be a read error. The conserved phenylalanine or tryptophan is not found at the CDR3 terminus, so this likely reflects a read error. Here the CDR3 DNA reads TGTGCCAGCAGCTTCTGGCGCGGGGGCCCGAGGACACCCCTCCACCTT. Residues: CASSFWRGGPRTPLHL. The chain has TRBV11-1 and TRBJ1-6; possible D gene TRBD1, 6 bases. Germline lookup yields CDR1 SGHAT and CDR2 FQDESV (reference sequence). The CDR3 totals 16 residues. Trimming cost V 3 bases and J 11 bases, with 20 bases left between them.

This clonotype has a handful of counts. The CDR3 sequence is CSARSGTGGNTGELFF. The CDR3, as DNA: TGCAGTGCTAGATCCGGGACAGGGGGTAACACCGGGGAGCTGTTTTTT. This sequence joins TRBV20-1 and TRBJ2-2; 11 nucleotides align to TRBD1. CDR1 DFQATT and CDR2 SNEGSKA come from the germline V gene (reference sequence). This CDR3 spans 16 amino acids. With 2 bases clipped from V and 2 bases from J, the junction kept 4 bases outside the gene matches.

The CDR3 nucleotides read TGCAGCGTTGAAGAAAGGGGGAGTACGCAGTATTTT. Translating gives CSVEERGSTQYF. The chain carries TRBV29-1 and TRBJ2-3; possibly TRBD1 for D (6 bases). Trimming took off 0 bases at V and 8 bases at J, with 9 bases between the two ends. The CDR3 spans 12 residues. The germline V gene has CDR1 SQVTM and CDR2 ANQGSEA.

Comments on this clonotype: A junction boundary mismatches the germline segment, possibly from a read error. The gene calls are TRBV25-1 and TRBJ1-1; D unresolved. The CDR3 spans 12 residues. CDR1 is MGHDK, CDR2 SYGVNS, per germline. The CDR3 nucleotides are TGTGACAGCAGTTTGCCAGGCACTGAAGCTTTCTTT. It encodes CDSSLPGTEAFF. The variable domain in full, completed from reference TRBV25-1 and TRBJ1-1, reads EADIYQTPRYLVIGTGKKITLECSQTMGHDKMYWYQQDPGMELHLIHYSYGVNSTEKGDLSSESTVSRIRTEHFPLTLESARPSHTSQYLCDSSLPGTEAFFGQGTRLTVV.

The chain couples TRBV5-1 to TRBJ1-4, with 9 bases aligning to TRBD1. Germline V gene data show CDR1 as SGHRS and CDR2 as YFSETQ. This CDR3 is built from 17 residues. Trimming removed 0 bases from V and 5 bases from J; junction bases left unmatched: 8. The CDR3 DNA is TGCGCCAGCAGCTTGGCGACAGGGGGGCAGGACAATGAAAAACTGTTTTTT. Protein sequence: CASSLATGGQDNEKLFF. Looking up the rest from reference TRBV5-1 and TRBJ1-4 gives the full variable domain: KAGVTQTPRYLIKTRGQQVTLSCSPISGHRSVSWYQQTPGQGLQFLFEYFSETQRNKGNFPGRFSGRQFSNSRSEMNVSTLELGDSALYLCASSLATGGQDNEKLFFGSGTQLSVL.

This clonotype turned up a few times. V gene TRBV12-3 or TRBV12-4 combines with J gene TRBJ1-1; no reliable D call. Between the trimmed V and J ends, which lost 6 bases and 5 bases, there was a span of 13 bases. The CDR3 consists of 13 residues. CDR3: CASSRERRTEAFF. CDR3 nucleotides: TGTGCCAGCAGCAGAGAGAGACGAACTGAAGCTTTCTTT.

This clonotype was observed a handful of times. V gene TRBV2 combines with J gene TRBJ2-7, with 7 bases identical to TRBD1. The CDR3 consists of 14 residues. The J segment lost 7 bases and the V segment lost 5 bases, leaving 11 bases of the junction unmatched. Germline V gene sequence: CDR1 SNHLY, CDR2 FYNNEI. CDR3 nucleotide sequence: TGTGCCAGCAGTTTTACCGGGACAGATGAAGAGCAGTACTTC. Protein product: CASSFTGTDEEQYF.

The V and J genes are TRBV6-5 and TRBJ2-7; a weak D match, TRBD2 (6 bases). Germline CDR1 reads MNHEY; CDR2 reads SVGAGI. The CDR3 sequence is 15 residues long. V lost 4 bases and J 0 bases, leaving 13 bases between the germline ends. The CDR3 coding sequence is TGTGCCAGCAGTTGGGGTGGGGGGAGCTCCTACGAGCAGTACTTC. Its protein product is CASSWGGGSSYEQYF.

The CDR3 sequence: CASSQVEPGRPFSPLHF. The CDR3 nucleotides read TGTGCCAGCAGCCAAGTTGAGCCAGGGAGACCCTTTTCACCCCTCCACTTT. V is TRBV7-3 and J is TRBJ1-6; tentatively, D is TRBD1 (5 bases). The CDR3 is 17 amino acids. V lost 5 bases and J 9 bases, leaving 23 bases between the germline ends. Germline values: CDR1 SGHTA, CDR2 FQGTGA. Looking up the rest from reference TRBV7-3 and TRBJ1-6 gives the full variable domain: GAGVSQTPSNKVTEKGKYVELRCDPISGHTALYWYRQSLGQGPEFLIYFQGTGAADDSGLPNDRFFAVRPEGSVSTLKIQRTERGDSAVYLCASSQVEPGRPFSPLHFGNGTRLTVT.

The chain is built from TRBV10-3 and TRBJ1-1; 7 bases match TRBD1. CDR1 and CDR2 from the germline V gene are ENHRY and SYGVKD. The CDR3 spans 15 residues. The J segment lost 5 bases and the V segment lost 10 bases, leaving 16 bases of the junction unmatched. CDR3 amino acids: CASNPMMTGWTEAFF. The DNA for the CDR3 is TGTGCCAGCAACCCCATGATGACAGGGTGGACTGAAGCTTTCTTT.

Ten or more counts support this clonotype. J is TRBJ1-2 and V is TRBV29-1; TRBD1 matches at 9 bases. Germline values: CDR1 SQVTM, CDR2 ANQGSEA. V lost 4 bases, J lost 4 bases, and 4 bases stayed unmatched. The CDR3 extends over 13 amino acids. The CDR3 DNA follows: TGCAGCGTTGGGACAGGGGACCGCTATGGCTACACCTTC. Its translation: CSVGTGDRYGYTF. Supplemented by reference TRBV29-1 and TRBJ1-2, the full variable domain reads SAVISQKPSRDICQRGTSLTIQCQVDSQVTMMFWYRQQPGQSLTLIATANQGSEATYESGFVIDKFPISRPNLTFSTLTVSNMSPEDSSIYLCSVGTGDRYGYTFGSGTRLTVV.

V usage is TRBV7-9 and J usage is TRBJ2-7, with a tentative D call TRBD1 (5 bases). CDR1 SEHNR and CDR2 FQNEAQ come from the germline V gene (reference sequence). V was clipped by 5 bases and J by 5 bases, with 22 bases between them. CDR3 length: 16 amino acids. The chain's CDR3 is CASSLHSQDPNNEQYF. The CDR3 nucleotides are TGTGCCAGCAGCCTCCACTCACAGGACCCAAACAACGAGCAGTACTTC.

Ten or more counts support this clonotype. CDR3: CASSAGAGVDTIYF. The CDR3 bases are TGTGCCAGCAGCGCAGGTGCAGGGGTGGACACCATATATTTT. This chain joins TRBV7-6 and TRBJ1-3; D might be TRBD1 (6 bases). The V gene's germline CDR1 is SGHVS and CDR2 FNYEAQ. With 5 bases removed from V and 8 bases from J, the gap between germline ends came to 16 bases. CDR3 length: 14 amino acids.

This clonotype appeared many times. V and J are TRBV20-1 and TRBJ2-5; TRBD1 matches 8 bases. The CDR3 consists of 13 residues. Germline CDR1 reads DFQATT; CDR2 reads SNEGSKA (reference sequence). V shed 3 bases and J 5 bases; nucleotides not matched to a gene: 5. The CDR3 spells CSARTGVWETQYF. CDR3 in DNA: TGCAGTGCTAGGACAGGGGTTTGGGAGACCCAGTACTTC.